This T cell receptor beta chain was identified during a study of response to subunit inactivated influenza vaccine (dated by TCRdb to between 2017 and 2018). General notes on the study: The study used deep quantitative T cell receptor repertoire profiling to track responses to a trivalent subunit inactivated influenza vaccine. Paper-wide results and their limitations: According to the authors, only a limited number of new T cells may be recruited by each seasonal influenza vaccination.

V and J are truncated by 3 bases and 4 bases respectively, leaving an intervening sequence of 9 bases. In the germline V gene (reference sequence), CDR1 corresponds to LNHNV and CDR2 to YYDKDF. From the cysteine through the phenylalanine, the CDR3 covers 13 amino acids. The read is trimmed to its CDR3 DNA, 39 bases read in frame from base 1. In regard to this clonotype: Its specific antigen is unknown. One base away there is no much larger clone; base qualities are not given.

Library method: RT-PCR. Sequencing relied on an Illumina HiSeq 2500. Clones were called with MiXCR by TCRdb after fastp trimmed the public reads at Q25, and only in-frame beta chains were retained. Entries are consolidated by CDR3 protein sequence, retaining the most common genes and DNA. For this sample there are about 500,000 distinct CDR3 sequences; 15% to 20% appear just once. The ten largest clonotypes hold approximately 3% of the sample. Here the sequenced sample was CD4+ T cells sorted from PBMCs, taken roughly 24 months after vaccination. This receptor was taken from a man in his fifties or sixties who received an inactivated influenza vaccine. Donor details come from another sample of the same person, matched by shared clones. The rearranged segments are TRBV15 and TRBJ1-2; no confident D gene assignment can be made. The CDR3 protein is CATSRGISYGYTF. At the DNA level, the sequence is TGTGCCACCAGCAGGGGGATTAGCTATGGCTACACCTTC.